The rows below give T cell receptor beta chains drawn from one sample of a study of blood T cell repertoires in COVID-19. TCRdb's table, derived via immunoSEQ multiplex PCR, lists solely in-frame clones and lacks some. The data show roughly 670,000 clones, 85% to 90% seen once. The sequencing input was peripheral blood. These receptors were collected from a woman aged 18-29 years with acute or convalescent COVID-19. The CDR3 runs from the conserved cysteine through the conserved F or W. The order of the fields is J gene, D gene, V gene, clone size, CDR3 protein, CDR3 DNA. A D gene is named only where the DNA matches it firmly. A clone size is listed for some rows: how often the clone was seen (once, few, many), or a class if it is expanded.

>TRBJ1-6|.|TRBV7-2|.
CTSRNAGNYSPLHF
TGTACCAGCAGAAATGCTGGCAATTATTCACCCCTCCACTTT
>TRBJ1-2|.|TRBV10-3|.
CATQDPLSGYTF
TGTGCCACCCAAGACCCACTATCGGGCTACACCTTC
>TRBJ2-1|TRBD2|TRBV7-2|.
CASSSRLAGGPFSYNEQFF
TGTGCCAGCAGCTCCCGACTAGCGGGCGGCCCCTTCTCCTACAATGAGCAGTTCTTC
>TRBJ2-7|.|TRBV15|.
CATSTQGEASNEQYF
TGTGCCACCAGCACACAGGGAGAAGCAAGTAACGAGCAGTACTTC
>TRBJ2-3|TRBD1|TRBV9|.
CASSDIHFLSGTGSTDTQYF
TGTGCCAGCAGTGATATACATTTCTTATCCGGGACAGGGTCCACAGATACGCAGTATTTT
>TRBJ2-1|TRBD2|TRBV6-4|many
CASSERPAGDYNEQFF
TGTGCCAGCAGTGAACGTCCTGCGGGGGATTACAATGAGCAGTTCTTC
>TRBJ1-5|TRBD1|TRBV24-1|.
CATSEGQYSNQPQHF
TGTGCCACCAGTGAGGGACAGTATAGCAATCAGCCCCAGCATTTT
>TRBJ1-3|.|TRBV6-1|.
CASSDTGSGNTIYF
TGTGCCAGCAGTGATACAGGTTCTGGAAACACCATATATTTT
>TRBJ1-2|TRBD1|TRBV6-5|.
CASSAGTGSYGYTF
TGTGCCAGCAGCGCCGGGACAGGGTCTTACGGCTACACCTTC
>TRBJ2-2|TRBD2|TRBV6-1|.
CASRGASGAGELFF
TGTGCCAGCAGGGGAGCAAGCGGGGCCGGGGAGCTGTTTTTT
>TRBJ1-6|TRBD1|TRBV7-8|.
CASSTHRTGESSYNSPLHF
TGTGCCAGCAGCACTCACCGGACAGGAGAAAGCTCCTATAATTCACCCCTCCACTTT
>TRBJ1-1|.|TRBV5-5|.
CASSLSSLMEAFF
TGTGCCAGCAGCTTGAGCTCGTTAATGGAAGCTTTCTTT
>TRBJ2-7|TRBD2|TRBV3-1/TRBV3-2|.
CASSLGGEQYF
TGTGCCAGCAGCCTGGGGGGGGAGCAGTACTTC
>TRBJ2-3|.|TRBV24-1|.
CATRSGVGDTQYF
TGTGCCACCAGATCCGGGGTGGGAGATACGCAGTATTTT
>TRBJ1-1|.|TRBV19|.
CASSIGPAGGAFF
TGTGCCAGTAGTATAGGACCCGCGGGGGGAGCTTTCTTT
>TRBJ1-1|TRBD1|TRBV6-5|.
CASSYRDREVFF
TGTGCCAGCAGTTACCGGGACAGGGAAGTGTTCTTT
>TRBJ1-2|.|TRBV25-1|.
CASSEREGDKAYGYTF
TGTGCCAGCAGTGAAAGAGAGGGGGATAAGGCCTATGGCTACACCTTC
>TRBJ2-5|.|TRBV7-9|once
CASSPRLQETQYF
TGTGCCAGCAGCCCGCGGCTCCAAGAGACCCAGTACTTC
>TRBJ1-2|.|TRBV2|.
CASTEGSGACTF
TGTGCCAGCACCGAAGGGTCAGGGGCGTGCACCTTC
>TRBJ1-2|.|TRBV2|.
CAGDAFDNYGYTF
TGTGCCGGAGACGCGTTTGATAACTATGGCTACACCTTC
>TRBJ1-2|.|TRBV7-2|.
CASSLEAVGGSGYTF
TGTGCCAGCAGCTTAGAGGCTGTCGGGGGAAGTGGCTACACCTTC
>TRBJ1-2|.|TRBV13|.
CASSPSTNYGYTF
TGTGCCAGCAGCCCGAGTACTAACTATGGCTACACCTTC
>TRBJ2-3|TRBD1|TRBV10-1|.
CASSEATGVHADTQYF
TGCGCCAGCAGTGAGGCGACAGGGGTACATGCAGATACGCAGTATTTT
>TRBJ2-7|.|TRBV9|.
CASSVGAESYEQYF
TGTGCCAGCAGCGTAGGGGCAGAATCTTACGAGCAGTACTTC
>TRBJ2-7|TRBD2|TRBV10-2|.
CASSVSSGGMYEQYF
TGCGCCAGCAGTGTTTCCAGCGGGGGGATGTACGAGCAGTACTTC
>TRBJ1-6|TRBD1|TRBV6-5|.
CASSYDRDRNSPLHF
TGTGCCAGCAGTTACGACAGGGATCGTAATTCACCCCTCCACTTT
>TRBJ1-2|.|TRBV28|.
CASVQGGVGGYTF
TGTGCCAGCGTGCAAGGGGGGGTTGGTGGCTACACCTTC
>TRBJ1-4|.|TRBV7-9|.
CASSPIIAAAVTNEKLFF
TGTGCCAGCAGCCCAATTATCGCGGCAGCGGTGACTAATGAAAAACTGTTTTTT
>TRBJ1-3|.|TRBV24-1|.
CATSDWGVGGGNTIYF
TGTGCCACCAGTGATTGGGGGGTAGGAGGAGGAAACACCATATATTTT
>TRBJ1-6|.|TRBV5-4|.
CASSLDRPNSPLHF
TGTGCCAGCAGCTTAGACAGGCCCAATTCACCCCTCCACTTT
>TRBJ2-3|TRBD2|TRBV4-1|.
CASSQDRYGGTADTQYF
TGCGCCAGCAGCCAAGATCGCTACGGGGGGACGGCAGATACGCAGTATTTT
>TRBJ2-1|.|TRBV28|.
CASSFYNLANEQFF
TGTGCCAGCAGTTTTTACAACCTGGCAAATGAGCAGTTCTTC
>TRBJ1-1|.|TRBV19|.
CASSIGLQDTEAFF
TGTGCCAGTAGTATAGGGCTTCAGGACACTGAAGCTTTCTTT
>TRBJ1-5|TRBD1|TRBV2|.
CASSGETGRSNQPQHF
TGTGCCAGCAGTGGGGAGACAGGGAGGAGCAATCAGCCCCAGCATTTT
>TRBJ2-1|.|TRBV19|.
CASSSTGTLLHNEQFF
TGTGCCAGTAGTTCGACCGGGACACTACTACACAATGAGCAGTTCTTC
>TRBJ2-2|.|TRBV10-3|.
CAISESRDLAGELFF
TGTGCCATCAGTGAGTCGCGGGATTTGGCCGGGGAGCTGTTTTTT
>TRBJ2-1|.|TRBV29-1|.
CSVGRGSSEQFF
TGCAGCGTTGGCCGGGGGTCTAGTGAGCAGTTCTTC
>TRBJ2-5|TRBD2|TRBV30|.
CARSGGLQETQYF
TGTGCCCGGAGCGGGGGGCTCCAAGAGACCCAGTACTTC
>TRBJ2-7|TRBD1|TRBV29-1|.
CSVPSGTGLAYEQYF
TGCAGCGTTCCCTCCGGGACAGGGTTAGCCTACGAGCAGTACTTC
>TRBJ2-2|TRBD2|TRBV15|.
CATNRGDGTGELFF
TGTGCCACCAATCGGGGGGATGGCACCGGGGAGCTGTTTTTT
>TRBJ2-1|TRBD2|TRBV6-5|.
CASKPSGYNEQFF
TGTGCCAGCAAACCTAGCGGGTACAATGAGCAGTTCTTC
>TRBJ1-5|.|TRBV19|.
CASKGGNSNQPQHF
TGTGCCAGTAAGGGGGGGAATAGCAATCAGCCCCAGCATTTT
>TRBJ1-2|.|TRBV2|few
CASSEDRLYGYTF
TGTGCCAGCAGTGAAGACAGGCTCTATGGCTACACCTTC
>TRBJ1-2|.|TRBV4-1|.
CASSQDPLGPDGYTF
TGCGCCAGCAGCCAAGATCCGTTGGGCCCCGACGGCTACACCTTC
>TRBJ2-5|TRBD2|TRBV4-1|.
CASSRFRLAGGLETQYF
TGCGCCAGCAGCCGATTCCGACTAGCGGGGGGGCTAGAGACCCAGTACTTC
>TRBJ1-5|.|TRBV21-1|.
CASSKEEGGGQPQHF
TGTGCCAGCAGCAAAGAGGAGGGCGGCGGTCAGCCCCAGCATTTT
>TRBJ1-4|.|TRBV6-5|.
CASSYSAAPNEKLFF
TGTGCCAGCAGTTACTCGGCAGCGCCGAATGAAAAACTGTTTTTT
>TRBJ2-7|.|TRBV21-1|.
CASSIRTLRGVSYEQYF
TGTGCCAGCAGCATTCGTACCCTACGAGGTGTATCCTACGAGCAGTACTTC
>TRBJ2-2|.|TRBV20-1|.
CSASIGADTGELFF
TGCAGTGCTAGTATCGGAGCGGACACCGGGGAGCTGTTTTTT
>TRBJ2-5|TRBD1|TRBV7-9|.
CASSYPTGGQETQYF
TGTGCCAGCAGCTACCCGACAGGGGGCCAAGAGACCCAGTACTTC
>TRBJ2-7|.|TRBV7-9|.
CASSLLNEDSYEQYF
TGTGCCAGCAGCTTACTAAACGAGGACAGCTACGAGCAGTACTTC
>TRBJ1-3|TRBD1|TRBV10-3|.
CATYRGTGSSGNTIYF
TGTGCCACTTACAGGGGGACAGGGTCTTCTGGAAACACCATATATTTT
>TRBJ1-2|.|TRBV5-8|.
CASSLRRGYGYGYTF
TGTGCCAGCAGCTTGAGGAGGGGTTACGGCTATGGCTACACCTTC
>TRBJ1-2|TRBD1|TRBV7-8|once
CASSLWDRGHDYGYTF
TGTGCCAGCAGCTTATGGGACAGGGGGCACGACTATGGCTACACCTTC
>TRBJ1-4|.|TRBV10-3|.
CAIPQSVARLLRGKNEKLFF
TGTGCCATCCCCCAATCCGTTGCTCGATTATTAAGGGGGAAAAATGAAAAACTGTTTTTT
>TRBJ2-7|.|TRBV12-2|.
CASRRGDF
TGTGCAAGTCGCCGGGGGGATTTC
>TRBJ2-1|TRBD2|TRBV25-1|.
CASRPSGGRNEQFF
TGTGCCAGCAGGCCTAGCGGGGGGCGCAATGAGCAGTTCTTC
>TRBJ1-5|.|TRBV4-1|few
CASSQVPGASNQPQHF
TGCGCCAGCAGCCAAGTTCCAGGGGCGAGCAATCAGCCCCAGCATTTT
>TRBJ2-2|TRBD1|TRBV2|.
CAGTGRAYTGELFF
TGTGCCGGGACAGGGAGGGCCTACACCGGGGAGCTGTTTTTT
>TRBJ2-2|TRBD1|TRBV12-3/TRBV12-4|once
CANSGGTGELFF
TGTGCCAACTCAGGGGGCACCGGGGAGCTGTTTTTT